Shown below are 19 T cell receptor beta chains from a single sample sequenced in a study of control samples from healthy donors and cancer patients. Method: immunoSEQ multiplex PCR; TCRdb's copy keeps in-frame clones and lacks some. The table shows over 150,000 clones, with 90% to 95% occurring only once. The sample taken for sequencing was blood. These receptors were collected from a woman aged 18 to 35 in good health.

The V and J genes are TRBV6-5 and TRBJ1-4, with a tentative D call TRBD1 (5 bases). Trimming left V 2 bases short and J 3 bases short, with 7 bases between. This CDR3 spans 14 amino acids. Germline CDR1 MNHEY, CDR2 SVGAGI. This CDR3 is CASSYGGANEKLFF. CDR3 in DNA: TGTGCCAGCAGTTACGGGGGGGCTAATGAAAAACTGTTTTTT.

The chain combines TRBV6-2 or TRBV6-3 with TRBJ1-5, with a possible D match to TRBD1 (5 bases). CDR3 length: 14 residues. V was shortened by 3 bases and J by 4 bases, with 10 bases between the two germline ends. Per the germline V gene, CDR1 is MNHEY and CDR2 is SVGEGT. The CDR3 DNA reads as TGTGCCAGCAGTTATGGGACGGTAAATCAGCCCCAGCATTTT. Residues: CASSYGTVNQPQHF.

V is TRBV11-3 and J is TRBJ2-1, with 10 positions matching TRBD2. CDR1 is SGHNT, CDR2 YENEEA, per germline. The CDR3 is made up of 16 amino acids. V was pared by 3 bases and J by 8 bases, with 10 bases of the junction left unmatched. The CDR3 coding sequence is TGTGCCAGCAGCTTCACCTACCAGCGGGGGGGAGATGAGCAGTTCTTC. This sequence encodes CASSFTYQRGGDEQFF.

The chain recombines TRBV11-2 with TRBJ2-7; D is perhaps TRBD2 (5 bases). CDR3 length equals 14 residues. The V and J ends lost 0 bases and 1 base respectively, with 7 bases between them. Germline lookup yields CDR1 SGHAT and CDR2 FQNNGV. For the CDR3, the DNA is TGTGCCAGCAGCTTAGAAGCGGCATCCTACGAGCAGTACTTC. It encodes CASSLEAASYEQYF.

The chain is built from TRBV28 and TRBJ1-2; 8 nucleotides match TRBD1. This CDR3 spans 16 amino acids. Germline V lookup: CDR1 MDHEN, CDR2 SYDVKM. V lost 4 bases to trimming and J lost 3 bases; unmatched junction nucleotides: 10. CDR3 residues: CASSSTMTGVYYGYTF. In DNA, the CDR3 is TGTGCCAGCAGTTCTACCATGACAGGGGTCTACTATGGCTACACCTTC.

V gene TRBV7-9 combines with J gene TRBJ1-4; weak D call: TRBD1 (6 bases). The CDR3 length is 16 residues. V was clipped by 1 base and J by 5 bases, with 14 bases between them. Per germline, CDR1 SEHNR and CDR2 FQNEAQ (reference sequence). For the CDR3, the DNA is TGTGCCAGCAGCTTAGAAGTGGGGGCCGCAAATGAAAAACTGTTTTTT. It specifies CASSLEVGAANEKLFF.

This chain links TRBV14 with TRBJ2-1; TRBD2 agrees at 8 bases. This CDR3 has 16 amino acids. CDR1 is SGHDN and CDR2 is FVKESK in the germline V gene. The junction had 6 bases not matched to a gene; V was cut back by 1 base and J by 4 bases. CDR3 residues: CASSQGGRGGYNEQFF. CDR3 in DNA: TGTGCCAGCAGCCAAGGAGGACGGGGGGGGTACAATGAGCAGTTCTTC. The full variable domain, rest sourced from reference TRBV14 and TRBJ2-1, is EAGVTQFPSHSVIEKGQTVTLRCDPISGHDNLYWYRRVMGKEIKFLLHFVKESKQDESGMPNNRFLAERTGGTYSTLKVQPAELEDSGVYFCASSQGGRGGYNEQFFGPGTRLTVL.

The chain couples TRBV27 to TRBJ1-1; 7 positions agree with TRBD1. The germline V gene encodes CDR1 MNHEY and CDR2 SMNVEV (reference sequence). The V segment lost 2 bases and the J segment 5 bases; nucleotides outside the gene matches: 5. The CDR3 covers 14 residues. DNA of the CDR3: TGTGCCAGCAGTTTACGACAGGGTTGGACTGAAGCTTTCTTT. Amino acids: CASSLRQGWTEAFF.

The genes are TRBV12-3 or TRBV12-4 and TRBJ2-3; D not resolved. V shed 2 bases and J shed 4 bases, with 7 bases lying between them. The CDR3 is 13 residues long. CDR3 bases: TGTGCCAGCAGTTTAACCGACGCAGATACGCAGTATTTT. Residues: CASSLTDADTQYF.

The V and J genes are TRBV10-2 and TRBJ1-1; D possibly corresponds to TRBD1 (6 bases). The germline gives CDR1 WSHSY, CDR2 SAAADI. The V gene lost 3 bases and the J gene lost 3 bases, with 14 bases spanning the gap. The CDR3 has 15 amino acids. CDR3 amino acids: CASSDVGRGYTEAFF. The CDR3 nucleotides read TGCGCCAGCAGTGATGTTGGCAGGGGTTACACTGAAGCTTTCTTT.

The CDR3 nucleotides are TGTGCCAGCAGCTTAACTACGGGGATAGGGGGTCAGCCCCAGCATTTT. Translation: CASSLTTGIGGQPQHF. The J gene is TRBJ1-5, the V gene TRBV7-2; weak D call: TRBD1 (6 bases). V lost 2 bases to trimming and J lost 6 bases, with 17 bases between them. CDR1 is SGHTA and CDR2 is FQGNSA in the germline V gene. The CDR3 length is 16 residues.

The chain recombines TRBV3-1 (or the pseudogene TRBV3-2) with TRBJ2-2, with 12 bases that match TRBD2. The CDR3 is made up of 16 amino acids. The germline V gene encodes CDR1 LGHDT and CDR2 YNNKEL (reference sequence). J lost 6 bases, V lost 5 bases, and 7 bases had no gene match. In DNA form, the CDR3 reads TGTGCCAGCAGCTCTAGCGGGAGGGCCGCGGCCGGGGAGCTGTTTTTT. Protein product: CASSSSGRAAAGELFF.

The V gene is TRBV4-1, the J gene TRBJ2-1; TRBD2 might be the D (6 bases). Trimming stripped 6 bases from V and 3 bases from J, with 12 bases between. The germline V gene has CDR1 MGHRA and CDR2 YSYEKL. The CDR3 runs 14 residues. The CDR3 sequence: CASRTDGGYNEQFF. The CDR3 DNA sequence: TGCGCCAGCAGGACGGACGGGGGCTACAATGAGCAGTTCTTC.

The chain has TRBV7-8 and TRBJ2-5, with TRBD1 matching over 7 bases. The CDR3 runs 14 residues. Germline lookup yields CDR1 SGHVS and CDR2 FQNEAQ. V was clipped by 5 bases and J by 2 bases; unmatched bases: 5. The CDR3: CASSPRDSQETQYF. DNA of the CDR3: TGTGCCAGCAGCCCTCGGGACAGTCAAGAGACCCAGTACTTC.

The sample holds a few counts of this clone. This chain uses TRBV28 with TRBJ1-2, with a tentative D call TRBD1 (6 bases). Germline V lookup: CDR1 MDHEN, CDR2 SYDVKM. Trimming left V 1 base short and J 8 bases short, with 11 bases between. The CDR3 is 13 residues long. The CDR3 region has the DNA TGTGCCAGCAGTTTATACAGGGCTTGGGGCTACACCTTC. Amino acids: CASSLYRAWGYTF.

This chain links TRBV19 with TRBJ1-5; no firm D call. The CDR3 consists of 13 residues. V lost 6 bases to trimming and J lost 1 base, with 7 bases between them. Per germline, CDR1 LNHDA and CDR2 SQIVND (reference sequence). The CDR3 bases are TGTGCCAGTAGGGGTTGGAGCAATCAGCCCCAGCATTTT. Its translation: CASRGWSNQPQHF.

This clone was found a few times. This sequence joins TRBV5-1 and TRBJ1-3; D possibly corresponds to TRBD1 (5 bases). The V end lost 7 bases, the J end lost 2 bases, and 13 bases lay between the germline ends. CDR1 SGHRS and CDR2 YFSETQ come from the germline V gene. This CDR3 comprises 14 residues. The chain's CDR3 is CASGMEGPGNTIYF. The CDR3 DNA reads TGCGCCAGCGGAATGGAGGGGCCTGGAAACACCATATATTTT. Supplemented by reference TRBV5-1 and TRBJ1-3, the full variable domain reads KAGVTQTPRYLIKTRGQQVTLSCSPISGHRSVSWYQQTPGQGLQFLFEYFSETQRNKGNFPGRFSGRQFSNSRSEMNVSTLELGDSALYLCASGMEGPGNTIYFGEGSWLTVV.

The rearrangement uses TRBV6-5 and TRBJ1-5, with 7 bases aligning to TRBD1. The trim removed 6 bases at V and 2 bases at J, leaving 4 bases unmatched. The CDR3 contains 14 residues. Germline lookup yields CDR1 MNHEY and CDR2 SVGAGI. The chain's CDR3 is CASSWDSRNQPQHF. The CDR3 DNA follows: TGTGCCAGCAGCTGGGACAGCCGCAATCAGCCCCAGCATTTT.

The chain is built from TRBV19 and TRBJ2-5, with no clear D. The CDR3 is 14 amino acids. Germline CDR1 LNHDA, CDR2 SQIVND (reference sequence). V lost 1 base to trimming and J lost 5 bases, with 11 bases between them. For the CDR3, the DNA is TGTGCCAGTAGTATAGGTCCCCGAACGGAGACCCAGTACTTC. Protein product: CASSIGPRTETQYF.